One and the same sample provided the 20 T cell receptor beta chains below, sequenced in a study of T cells in localized non-small cell lung cancer. The table came from immunoSEQ multiplex PCR; TCRdb's copy has only in-frame clones and leaves some out. Counted here are approximately 60,000 clones, roughly 90% occurring once; the ten biggest clones make up under 2%. The sequences come from peripheral blood, collected before any cancer treatment. Receptors originate from a woman aged 40-69 years with stage I lung adenocarcinoma.

This clone has just one count. The CDR3 protein is CASSLAGEGNTIYF. In DNA, the CDR3 is TGTGCCAGCAGCTTAGCGGGGGAAGGAAACACCATATATTTT. V gene TRBV7-9 combines with J gene TRBJ1-3; D possibly corresponds to TRBD1 (5 bases). V shed 0 bases and J shed 4 bases, with 7 bases lying between them. CDR3 size: 14 residues. Germline assignment: CDR1 SEHNR and CDR2 FQNEAQ (reference sequence).

The V and J genes are TRBV28 and TRBJ1-2, with D maybe TRBD1 (6 bases). Per the germline V gene, CDR1 is MDHEN and CDR2 is SYDVKM. V was clipped by 2 bases and J by 7 bases, with 17 bases between them. This CDR3 contains 15 residues. CDR3 DNA sequence: TGTGCCAGCAGTTTAGGAGGAGCACAGGGATCTGGCTACACCTTC. It codes for CASSLGGAQGSGYTF.

This chain joins TRBV20-1 and TRBJ2-5; D assignment may be TRBD1 or TRBD2 (5 bases each). From germline, CDR1 is DFQATT and CDR2 SNEGSKA (reference sequence). The CDR3 consists of 11 residues. The germline V and J ends were trimmed by 2 bases and 11 bases, with 12 bases remaining between them. This CDR3 is CSARPEGEQYF. CDR3 in DNA: TGCAGTGCTAGACCCGAAGGGGAGCAGTACTTC.

The chain joins TRBV27 to TRBJ2-7; weak D call: TRBD2 (6 bases). The CDR3 covers 15 residues. Germline lookup yields CDR1 MNHEY and CDR2 SMNVEV (reference sequence). Trimming removed 6 bases at V and 3 bases at J, with 18 bases between. CDR3 DNA sequence: TGTGCCAGCAGCGGGGGTGGTTGGACGGACTACGAGCAGTACTTC. It encodes CASSGGGWTDYEQYF.

V is TRBV27 and J is TRBJ2-1; unclear D gene. Germline-derived CDR1 and CDR2 are MNHEY and SMNVEV (reference sequence). This CDR3 is built from 12 residues. V dropped 4 bases and J dropped 6 bases, with 7 bases sitting between them. The CDR3 DNA follows: TGTGCCAGCAGTTATAGTGTCAATGAGCAGTTCTTC. This codes for CASSYSVNEQFF.

The rearrangement joins TRBV5-4 to TRBJ2-2; 7 nucleotides align to TRBD2. The CDR3 runs 14 residues. The germline V gene encodes CDR1 SGHNT and CDR2 YYREEE (reference sequence). J gave up 4 bases and V 4 bases, and 4 bases lay outside the gene matches. The CDR3 reads CASSSGTPTGELFF. In DNA, the CDR3 is TGTGCCAGCAGCAGCGGGACTCCCACCGGGGAGCTGTTTTTT.

The rearrangement links TRBV27 to TRBJ2-5; D is ambiguous. The CDR3 loop spans 13 amino acids. V was trimmed by 4 bases and J by 1 base, leaving 7 bases between them. The germline CDR1 and CDR2 sequences are MNHEY and SMNVEV (reference sequence). The CDR3 reads CASSSRTQETQYF. The CDR3 region has the DNA TGTGCCAGCAGTTCCCGAACCCAAGAGACCCAGTACTTC.

V and J are TRBV5-4 and TRBJ2-5; D unclear. V was clipped by 3 bases and J by 2 bases, with 11 bases between them. The CDR3 has 14 residues. CDR1 is SGHNT, CDR2 YYREEE, per germline (reference sequence). The CDR3 loop is CASSYPGPQETQYF. CDR3 sequence (DNA): TGTGCCAGCAGCTACCCAGGACCTCAAGAGACCCAGTACTTC.

This chain connects TRBV10-1 to TRBJ2-3; D gene ambiguous. Deletions cut 5 bases from V and 2 bases from J, with 8 bases between. The V gene's germline CDR1 is WNHNN and CDR2 SYGVQD (reference sequence). The CDR3 covers 13 residues. Written as DNA, the CDR3 is TGCGCCAGCAGTTTAAGTTCCACAGATACGCAGTATTTT. Amino acids: CASSLSSTDTQYF.

This chain links TRBV6-1 with TRBJ1-1, with a weak D call TRBD1 (5 bases). Deletions cut 10 bases from V and 6 bases from J, with 21 bases between. Germline V lookup: CDR1 MNHNS, CDR2 SASEGT. This CDR3 region has 14 residues. CDR3 DNA: TGTGCCACCAAATGGGACCGAGCGAGCGCTGAAGCTTTCTTT. Translating gives CATKWDRASAEAFF.

In nucleotides, the CDR3 is TGCGCCAGCAGCTCGACTTGGACGGACACTGAAGCTTTCTTT. Translation gives CASSSTWTDTEAFF. This chain uses TRBV5-1 with TRBJ1-1; unclear D gene. Deletions cut 3 bases from V and 3 bases from J, with 12 bases between. The CDR3 totals 14 residues. Germline CDR1 and CDR2: SGHRS and YFSETQ.

The chain recombines TRBV18 with TRBJ1-4, with D unresolved. This CDR3 has 14 residues. CDR1 is KGHSH and CDR2 is LQKENI in the germline V gene. V was trimmed by 3 bases and J by 1 base, leaving 6 bases between them. Here the CDR3 DNA reads TGTGCCAGCTCACCCCGAGGAACTAATGAAAAACTGTTTTTT. Protein product: CASSPRGTNEKLFF.

The gene calls are TRBV28 and TRBJ2-7; no clear D gene. The germline CDR1 and CDR2 sequences are MDHEN and SYDVKM. Trimming shortened V by 5 bases and J by 5 bases, and 19 bases separated the two germline ends. The CDR3 consists of 15 residues. The CDR3 loop is CASSRAKSGSHEQYF. In nucleotides, the CDR3 is TGTGCCAGCAGTCGAGCAAAATCCGGGTCCCACGAGCAGTACTTC.

The rearrangement links TRBV18 to TRBJ1-2, with 10 bases that match TRBD1. The CDR3 covers 15 residues. Unmatched junction bases numbered 9, after V lost 3 bases and J lost 8 bases. Germline lookup yields CDR1 KGHSH and CDR2 LQKENI. The CDR3 nucleotides are TGTGCCAGCTCACCGGGACAGGGGTCTTTCGGGGGCTACACCTTC. Its translation is CASSPGQGSFGGYTF.

This sequence joins TRBV11-2 and TRBJ1-2; TRBD1 aligns across 7 bases. Unmatched junction bases numbered 10, after V lost 3 bases and J lost 0 bases. Germline lookup yields CDR1 SGHAT and CDR2 FQNNGV. This CDR3 contains 17 residues. As DNA, the CDR3 is TGTGCCAGCAGCTTCAGGGGACAGCTGCAGGCTAACTATGGCTACACCTTC. Protein: CASSFRGQLQANYGYTF.

V is TRBV4-3 and J is TRBJ1-1; the D is unclear. Germline loops: CDR1 LGHNA, CDR2 YSLEER. CDR3 length: 16 amino acids. V lost 1 base and J lost 0, with 12 bases in between. The CDR3 coding sequence is TGCGCCAGCAGCCAAGGGAGGCAGCTTGTGAACACTGAAGCTTTCTTT. Translating gives CASSQGRQLVNTEAFF.

V usage is TRBV2 and J usage is TRBJ1-5; 8 bases line up with TRBD1. From germline, CDR1 is SNHLY and CDR2 FYNNEI. J lost 4 bases, V lost 4 bases, and 6 bases had no gene match. This CDR3 is built from 15 residues. DNA for the CDR3: TGTGCCAGCAGTGGGACAGGGAGTCGGAATCAGCCCCAGCATTTT. It codes for CASSGTGSRNQPQHF. Looking up the rest from reference TRBV2 and TRBJ1-5 gives the full variable domain: EPEVTQTPSHQVTQMGQEVILRCVPISNHLYFYWYRQILGQKVEFLVSFYNNEISEKSEIFDDQFSVERPDGSNFTLKIRSTKLEDSAMYFCASSGTGSRNQPQHFGDGTRLSIL.

The chain recombines TRBV6-5 with TRBJ2-3; D gene unclear. The CDR3 is 16 residues long. CDR1 MNHEY and CDR2 SVGAGI come from the germline V gene. V shed 0 bases and J shed 2 bases, with 12 bases lying between them. The CDR3 DNA reads TGTGCCAGCAGTTACTCGAAAGGCAGCCCCACAGATACGCAGTATTTT. It yields the protein CASSYSKGSPTDTQYF.

In nucleotides, the CDR3 is TGTGCCAGCAGTGATACCGGACAGCGCACCATATATTTT. This codes for CASSDTGQRTIYF. The rearrangement joins TRBV6-1 to TRBJ1-3; possibly TRBD1 for D (6 bases). This CDR3 has 13 residues. In germline, CDR1 is MNHNS, CDR2 SASEGT. The germline V and J ends were trimmed by 3 bases and 9 bases, with 12 bases remaining between them.

J is TRBJ1-5 and V is TRBV7-8; D not certain. CDR3 length: 13 amino acids. Trimming took 3 bases from V and 5 from J, leaving 8 bases between them. Looked up from germline, CDR1 is SGHVS and CDR2 is FQNEAQ. The CDR3 reads CASSFRAHQPQHF. CDR3 nucleotides: TGTGCCAGCAGCTTTCGGGCCCATCAGCCCCAGCATTTT. The full variable domain, completed using reference TRBV7-8 and TRBJ1-5, is GAGVSQSPRYKVAKRGQDVALRCDPISGHVSLFWYQQALGQGPEFLTYFQNEAQLDKSGLPSDRFFAERPEGSVSTLKIQRTQQEDSAVYLCASSFRAHQPQHFGDGTRLSIL.